This T cell receptor (beta chain) is drawn from a study of blood T cells in healthy people across ages. This clonotype came up a few times. With a J-beta primer mix and a sample-barcoded 5' primer, a second PCR ran roughly 7 to 11 cycles. TCRdb reprocessed the 5' RACE reads with MiXCR, giving one entry per CDR3 protein. The profile shows some 930,000 distinct CDR3 sequences, approximately 32% of them singletons. The CDR3 totals 15 residues. These data also formed part of another study, on T cells of mothers and their children. In that study: The authors identified no persistent microchimeric T cell clones.

Sequencing was done on a sample of blood. This TCR was recovered from a woman aged 40 to 55 in good health. The rearrangement joins TRBV21-1 to TRBJ2-1. TRBV21-1 is recorded as a pseudogene. The CDR3 DNA follows: TGTGCCAGCAGCAAAGAGCCACGGCCAAACAATGAGCAGTTCTTC. Translated: CASSKEPRPNNEQFF.